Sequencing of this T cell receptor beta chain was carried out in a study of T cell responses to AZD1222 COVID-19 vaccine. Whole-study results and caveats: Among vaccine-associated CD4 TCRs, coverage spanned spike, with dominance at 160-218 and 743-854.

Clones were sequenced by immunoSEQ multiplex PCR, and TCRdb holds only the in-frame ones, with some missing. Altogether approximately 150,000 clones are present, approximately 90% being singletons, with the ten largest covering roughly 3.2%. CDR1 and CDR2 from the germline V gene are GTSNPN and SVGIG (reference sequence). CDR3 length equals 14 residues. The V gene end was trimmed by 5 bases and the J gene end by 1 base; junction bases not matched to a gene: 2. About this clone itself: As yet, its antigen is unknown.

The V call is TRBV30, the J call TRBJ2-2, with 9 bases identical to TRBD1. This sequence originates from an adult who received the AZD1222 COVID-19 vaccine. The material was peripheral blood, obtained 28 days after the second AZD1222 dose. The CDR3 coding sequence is TGTGCCTGGGGGGGACAGGGGAACACCGGGGAGCTGTTTTTT. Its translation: CAWGGQGNTGELFF.